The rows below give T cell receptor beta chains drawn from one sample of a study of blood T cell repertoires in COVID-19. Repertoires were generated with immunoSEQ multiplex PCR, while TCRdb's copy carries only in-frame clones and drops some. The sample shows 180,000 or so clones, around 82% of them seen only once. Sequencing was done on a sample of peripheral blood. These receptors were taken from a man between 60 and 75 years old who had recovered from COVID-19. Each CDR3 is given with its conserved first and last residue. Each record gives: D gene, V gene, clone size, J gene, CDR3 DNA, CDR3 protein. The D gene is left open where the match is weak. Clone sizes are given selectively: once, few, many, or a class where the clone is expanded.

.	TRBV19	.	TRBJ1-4	TGTGCCAGTAGTATATTTGTCTCAACTAATGAAAAACTGTTTTTT	CASSIFVSTNEKLFF
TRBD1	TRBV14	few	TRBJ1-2	TGTGCCAGCACCAGGACAGGAGCTAACTATGGCTACACCTTC	CASTRTGANYGYTF
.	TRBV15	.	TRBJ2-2	TGTGCCACCAGCAGAGGCAACGGTCCCGGGGAGCTGTTTTTT	CATSRGNGPGELFF
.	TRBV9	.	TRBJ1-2	TGTGCCAGCAGCGTAGACGGGAATCGACCCTATGGCTACACCTTC	CASSVDGNRPYGYTF
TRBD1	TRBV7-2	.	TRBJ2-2	TGTGCCAGCAGCTTAGCGACAGGGATGGCCGGGGAGCTGTTTTTT	CASSLATGMAGELFF
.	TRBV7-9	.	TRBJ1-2	TGTGCCAGCAGCTTAGCCGGGGGGAAGTACGTCTATGGCTACACCTTC	CASSLAGGKYVYGYTF
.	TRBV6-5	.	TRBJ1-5	TGTGCCAGCAGTTTTCATAGCAATCAGCCCCAGCATTTT	CASSFHSNQPQHF
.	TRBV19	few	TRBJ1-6	TGTGCCAGTAGTATCCTCAGGGGCTCACCCCTCCACTTT	CASSILRGSPLHF
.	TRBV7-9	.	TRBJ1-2	TGTGCCAGCAGCTTAGCCTTCGGACAGATCGGCTACACCTTC	CASSLAFGQIGYTF
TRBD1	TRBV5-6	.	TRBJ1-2	TGTGCCAGCAGCTTGATCATGACAGGGTCGGATGGCTACACCTTC	CASSLIMTGSDGYTF